This TCR beta chain derives from a study of memory CD4+ T cells and cytomegalovirus serostatus. Single viable CD3+CD4+CD8-CD45RO+ cells were sorted as the memory CD4+ T cells. Positive selection with CD4 microbeads enriched total CD4+ T cells. With respect to this clone: Its cognate antigen is unknown.

This table comes from immunoSEQ multiplex PCR, and its TCRdb copy is limited to in-frame clones, with some not included. There are 35,000 to 50,000 clones in the sample; 60% to 85% occur only once, and nearly 6.5% lies in the top ten. General study points: Each of roughly 65 CMV-associated TCRbeta sequences occurred in one to five individuals. Repertoires predicted CMV serostatus with median bootstrapped AUC of 0.95.

The V gene end was trimmed by 6 bases and the J gene end by 5 bases; junction bases not matched to a gene: 10. CDR3 length: 15 amino acids. Germline-derived CDR1 and CDR2 are LGHNA and YNFKEQ. The V call is TRBV4-2, the J call TRBJ2-7; TRBD2 agrees at 10 bases. The receptor's source is an adult in good health and CMV-seronegative. The sequenced sample consisted of memory CD4+ T cells from blood. The CDR3 sequence: CASRHSQREGNEQYF. The CDR3 DNA is TGTGCCAGCAGACACTCCCAGCGGGAGGGAAACGAGCAGTACTTC.